This T cell receptor (beta chain) originates from a study of shared clonotypes between healthy human individuals. Points from the study as a whole: Rarefaction demonstrated incomplete sorted-subset sequencing despite large depth.

The table came from immunoSEQ multiplex PCR; TCRdb's copy has only in-frame clones and leaves some out. The repertoire includes nearly 2 million clones, about 95% of them detected once, and roughly 1% sits in the top ten. Naive CD8 cells lacked CD45RO, underwent positive selection for CCR7 and left out terminally differentiated effector memory CD45RA+ cells. This CDR3 is 15 amino acids long. V was cut by 1 base and J by 3 bases, with 13 bases left in between. The germline V gene has CDR1 MNHEY and CDR2 SVGAGI. Concerning this clone: What it recognizes is unknown.

The chain employs TRBV6-5 and TRBJ2-7, with unresolved D. The sample comprised naive CD8+ T cells sorted from blood. The sequence was obtained from a man between 18 and 35 years old in good health. The CDR3 coding sequence is TGTGCCAGCAGTTACTTTTCGGGTCACGGCTACGAGCAGTACTTC. It codes for CASSYFSGHGYEQYF.